The clone carrying this T cell receptor beta chain showed up just a few times. These data belong to a study of shared clonotypes between healthy human individuals. At the level of the study: In total, the donors were two women and a few men aged 18 to 49.

The CD4+ fraction was divided into a CD45RA+ naive subset and a CD45RA-negative memory subset. Germline CDR1 MNHEY, CDR2 SVGAGI. Trimming removed 0 bases at V and 5 bases at J, with 16 bases between. This CDR3 is 16 amino acids long. TCRdb keeps only in-frame clones here, not all; method: immunoSEQ multiplex PCR. Of around 1.1 million clones in the sample, about four fifths were seen once. The TCR sequence derives from a man younger than 35 in good health. Some clones in this sample may be carry-over from other donors' samples. This chain connects TRBV6-5 to TRBJ2-5, with D perhaps TRBD2 (6 bases). Sequenced material: memory CD4+ T cells from PBMCs. This sample's subset: CD45RA-negative fraction. CDR3 nucleotide sequence: TGTGCCAGCAGTTACTCGTTCGGGGGTGGCGGGGAGACCCAGTACTTC. Encoded protein: CASSYSFGGGGETQYF.